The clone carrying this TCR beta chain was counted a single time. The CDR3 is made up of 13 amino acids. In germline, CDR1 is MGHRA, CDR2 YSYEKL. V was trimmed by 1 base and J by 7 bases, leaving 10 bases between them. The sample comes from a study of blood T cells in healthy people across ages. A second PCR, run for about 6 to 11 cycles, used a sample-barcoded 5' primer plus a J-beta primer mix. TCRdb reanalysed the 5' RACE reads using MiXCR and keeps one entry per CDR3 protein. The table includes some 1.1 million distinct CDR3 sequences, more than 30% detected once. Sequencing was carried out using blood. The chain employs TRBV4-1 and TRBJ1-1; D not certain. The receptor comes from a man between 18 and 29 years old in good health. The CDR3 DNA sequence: TGCGCCAGCAGCCAAGGAAGAGGAGATGAAGCTTTCTTT. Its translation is CASSQGRGDEAFF.